This is a list of T cell receptor beta chains from one sample in a study of blood T cell repertoires in COVID-19. Some clones are missing from TCRdb's copy, which holds only in-frame ones; the method was immunoSEQ multiplex PCR. This sample carries about 350,000 clones, about 88% of them seen once, and the ten largest clones take 0.9% to 1.2%. The specimen sequenced was PBMCs or T cells enriched from blood (not recorded which). The receptor source for this set is a young woman who had recovered from COVID-19. CDR3s include the opening cysteine and the closing phenylalanine or tryptophan. Each record gives: clone size, D gene, J gene, V gene, CDR3 DNA, CDR3 protein. A D gene is named only where the DNA matches it firmly. Where a row states a size, it is once, few, many or the class of an expanded clone; other rows omit it.

clone_size: .; d_call: .; j_call: TRBJ1-6; v_call: TRBV5-6; cdr3_nt: TGTGCCAGCAGCTTGGGGGGCCAGCTCTATAATTCACCCCTCCACTTT; cdr3_aa: CASSLGGQLYNSPLHF
clone_size: .; d_call: .; j_call: TRBJ1-1; v_call: TRBV5-4; cdr3_nt: TGTGCCAGCAGCTTGGGTTGGGGGGGCTGGAACACTGAAGCTTTCTTT; cdr3_aa: CASSLGWGGWNTEAFF
clone_size: few; d_call: .; j_call: TRBJ1-1; v_call: TRBV14; cdr3_nt: TGTGCCAGCAGCCAAGATTTCGGGTTTACTGAAGCTTTCTTT; cdr3_aa: CASSQDFGFTEAFF
clone_size: .; d_call: .; j_call: TRBJ2-7; v_call: TRBV7-8; cdr3_nt: TGTGCCAGCAGCTTAGGGCCCGACTACGAGCAGTACTTC; cdr3_aa: CASSLGPDYEQYF
clone_size: few; d_call: TRBD2; j_call: TRBJ2-1; v_call: TRBV10-3; cdr3_nt: TGTGCCATCAGTGAGCCGGGACTAGCGGGGGGTTACAATGAGCAGTTCTTC; cdr3_aa: CAISEPGLAGGYNEQFF
clone_size: .; d_call: TRBD1; j_call: TRBJ1-1; v_call: TRBV7-2; cdr3_nt: TGTGCCAGCAGCCCCATCCGGACAGGGAGGGGAGGGAACACTGAAGCTTTCTTT; cdr3_aa: CASSPIRTGRGGNTEAFF
clone_size: .; d_call: .; j_call: TRBJ2-3; v_call: TRBV7-2; cdr3_nt: TGTGCCAGCAGCTTGGATAGCTCTGCCGGAACAGATACGCAGTATTTT; cdr3_aa: CASSLDSSAGTDTQYF
clone_size: .; d_call: TRBD2; j_call: TRBJ2-1; v_call: TRBV5-1; cdr3_nt: TGCGCCAGCACCGCCCTAGCGGCCAAAACCCACAGCTCCTACAATGAGCAGTTCTTC; cdr3_aa: CASTALAAKTHSSYNEQFF
clone_size: .; d_call: TRBD1; j_call: TRBJ1-5; v_call: TRBV4-1; cdr3_nt: TGCGCCAGCAGCCAAGACGGGACAGGGAATCAGCCCCAGCATTTT; cdr3_aa: CASSQDGTGNQPQHF
clone_size: .; d_call: .; j_call: TRBJ1-3; v_call: TRBV9; cdr3_nt: TGTGCCAGCAGCCCCGAGGGGGTCTCTGGAAACACCATATATTTT; cdr3_aa: CASSPEGVSGNTIYF
clone_size: .; d_call: .; j_call: TRBJ2-1; v_call: TRBV3-1/TRBV3-2; cdr3_nt: TGTGCCAGCAGCCAAGATATCCGGGTGCCTGAGCAGTTCTTC; cdr3_aa: CASSQDIRVPEQFF
clone_size: once; d_call: .; j_call: TRBJ2-1; v_call: TRBV6-4; cdr3_nt: TGTGCCAGCAGTGCCGGCGTCGGGGGTCCCTGGGTAAATGAGCAGTTCTTC; cdr3_aa: CASSAGVGGPWVNEQFF
clone_size: .; d_call: .; j_call: TRBJ2-2; v_call: TRBV9; cdr3_nt: TGTGCCAGCAGCCCCCCGAGGACCGGGGAGCTGTTTTTT; cdr3_aa: CASSPPRTGELFF
clone_size: .; d_call: TRBD1; j_call: TRBJ1-2; v_call: TRBV4-2; cdr3_nt: TGTGCCAGCAGTACCCTTGAGGGGGCTCACTATGGCTACACCTTC; cdr3_aa: CASSTLEGAHYGYTF
clone_size: .; d_call: .; j_call: TRBJ2-1; v_call: TRBV24-1; cdr3_nt: TGTGCCACCAGTGATCCGGGTCTAGCTAATGAGCAGTTCTTC; cdr3_aa: CATSDPGLANEQFF
clone_size: .; d_call: .; j_call: TRBJ2-6; v_call: TRBV30; cdr3_nt: TGTGCCTGGAGTGTGGGCCTCTCTGGGGCCAACGTCCTGACTTTC; cdr3_aa: CAWSVGLSGANVLTF
clone_size: .; d_call: .; j_call: TRBJ1-1; v_call: TRBV3-1/TRBV3-2; cdr3_nt: TGTGCCAGCAGCCAAGAGTGGCCAGGGGAAAACACTGAAGCTTTCTTT; cdr3_aa: CASSQEWPGENTEAFF
clone_size: .; d_call: .; j_call: TRBJ1-3; v_call: TRBV11-3; cdr3_nt: TGTGCCAGCAGCTTAGATTTCAGGCTCCCTGGAAACACCATATATTTT; cdr3_aa: CASSLDFRLPGNTIYF
clone_size: .; d_call: .; j_call: TRBJ1-4; v_call: TRBV7-9; cdr3_nt: TGTGCCAGCAGCTTTACACAGGGTCGTGAAAAACTGTTTTTT; cdr3_aa: CASSFTQGREKLFF
clone_size: .; d_call: TRBD2; j_call: TRBJ2-3; v_call: TRBV30; cdr3_nt: TGTGCCTGGAGTGTTGGCGGGGGGATCTCAGATACGCAGTATTTT; cdr3_aa: CAWSVGGGISDTQYF
clone_size: .; d_call: .; j_call: TRBJ1-6; v_call: TRBV27; cdr3_nt: TGTGCCAGCAGTTCTTGGACAGCTAGCTCCTATAATTCACCCCTCCACTTT; cdr3_aa: CASSSWTASSYNSPLHF
clone_size: few; d_call: .; j_call: TRBJ2-2; v_call: TRBV7-2; cdr3_nt: TGTGCCAGCAGCCCAGGGGGGTACACCGGGGAGCTGTTTTTT; cdr3_aa: CASSPGGYTGELFF
clone_size: .; d_call: .; j_call: TRBJ1-2; v_call: TRBV5-6; cdr3_nt: TGTGCCAGCAGCCTCGGGGATGACTATGGCTACACCTTC; cdr3_aa: CASSLGDDYGYTF
clone_size: .; d_call: TRBD1; j_call: TRBJ1-1; v_call: TRBV5-8; cdr3_nt: TGTGCCAGCAGCTTGTCGACAGGGCCTAAGAACACTGAAGCTTTCTTT; cdr3_aa: CASSLSTGPKNTEAFF
clone_size: .; d_call: .; j_call: TRBJ2-2; v_call: TRBV3-1/TRBV3-2; cdr3_nt: TGTGCCAGCAGCCCTTTACAGAGCACCGGGGAGCTGTTTTTT; cdr3_aa: CASSPLQSTGELFF
clone_size: .; d_call: .; j_call: TRBJ1-2; v_call: TRBV28; cdr3_nt: TGTGCCAGCAGCCCCCGCCGCAGGGGCCCCTATGGCTACACCTTC; cdr3_aa: CASSPRRRGPYGYTF
clone_size: few; d_call: TRBD1; j_call: TRBJ1-4; v_call: TRBV5-1; cdr3_nt: TGCGCCAGCAGCTTGGGGCAGGGGGATGAAAAACTGTTTTTT; cdr3_aa: CASSLGQGDEKLFF
clone_size: few; d_call: .; j_call: TRBJ2-1; v_call: TRBV27; cdr3_nt: TGTGCCAGCAGTTTGGACTCGGCCATTGCTGAGCAGTTCTTC; cdr3_aa: CASSLDSAIAEQFF